This T cell receptor beta chain is from a study of identical twins. TCRdb reprocessed the 5' RACE reads via MiXCR and lists one record per CDR3 protein. Here the sample spans about 240,000 distinct CDR3 sequences, more than 9% being singletons. This clonotype has just a few counts. One junction end does not reproduce the germline sequence, and a read error may be involved. Per germline, CDR1 SGHVS and CDR2 FQNEAQ. There are 13 residues in the CDR3. V usage is TRBV7-8 and J usage is TRBJ1-6; weak D call: TRBD1 (5 bases). The source is a man aged 50 or older in good health. Sequencing was done on a sample of memory T cells sorted from blood. This chain's CDR3 is CASSLAPPGTLHF. The CDR3 nucleotides read TGTGCCAGCAGCTTAGCCCCACCCGGGACTCTACATTTT.